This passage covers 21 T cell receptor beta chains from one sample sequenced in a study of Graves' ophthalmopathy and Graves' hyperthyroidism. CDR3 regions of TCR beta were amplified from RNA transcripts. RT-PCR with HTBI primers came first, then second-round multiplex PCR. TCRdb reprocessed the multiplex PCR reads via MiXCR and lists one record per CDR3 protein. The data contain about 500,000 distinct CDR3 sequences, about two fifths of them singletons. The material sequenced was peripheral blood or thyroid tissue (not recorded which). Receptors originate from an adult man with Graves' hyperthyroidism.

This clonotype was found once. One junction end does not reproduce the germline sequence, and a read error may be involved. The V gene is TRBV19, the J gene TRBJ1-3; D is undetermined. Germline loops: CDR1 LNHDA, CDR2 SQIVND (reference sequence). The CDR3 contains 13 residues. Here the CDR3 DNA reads TGCGCCAGTAGTCCGTCATCTGGAAGCACCATATATTTT. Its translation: CASSPSSGSTIYF.

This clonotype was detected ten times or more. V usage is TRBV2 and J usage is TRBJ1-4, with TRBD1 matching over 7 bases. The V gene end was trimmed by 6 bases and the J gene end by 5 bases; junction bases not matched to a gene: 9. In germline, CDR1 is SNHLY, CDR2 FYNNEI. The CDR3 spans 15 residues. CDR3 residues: CASSPRQGPNEKLFF. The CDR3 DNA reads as TGTGCCAGCAGCCCCCGACAGGGACCAAATGAAAAACTGTTTTTT.

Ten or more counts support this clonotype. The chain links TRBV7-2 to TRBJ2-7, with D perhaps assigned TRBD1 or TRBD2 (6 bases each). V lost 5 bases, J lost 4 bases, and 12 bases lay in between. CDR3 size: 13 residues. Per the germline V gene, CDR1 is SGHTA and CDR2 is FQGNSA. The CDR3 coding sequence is TGTGCCAGCAGCGGAGGGGACACTTACGAGCAGTACTTC. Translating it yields CASSGGDTYEQYF.

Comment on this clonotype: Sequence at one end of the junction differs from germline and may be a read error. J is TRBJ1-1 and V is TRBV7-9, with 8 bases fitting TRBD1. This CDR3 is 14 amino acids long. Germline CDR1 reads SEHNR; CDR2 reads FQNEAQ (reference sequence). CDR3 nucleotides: TGTGCCAGCAGCCTGGACAGGGCAGGGACTGGAGCTTTCTTT. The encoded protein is CASSLDRAGTGAFF.

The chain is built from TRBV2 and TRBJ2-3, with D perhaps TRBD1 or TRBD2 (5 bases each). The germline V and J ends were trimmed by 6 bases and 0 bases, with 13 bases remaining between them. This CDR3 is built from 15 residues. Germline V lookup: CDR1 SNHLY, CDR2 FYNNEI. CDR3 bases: TGTGCCAGCAGCTTCGGGGCCGGTAGCACAGATACGCAGTATTTT. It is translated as CASSFGAGSTDTQYF.

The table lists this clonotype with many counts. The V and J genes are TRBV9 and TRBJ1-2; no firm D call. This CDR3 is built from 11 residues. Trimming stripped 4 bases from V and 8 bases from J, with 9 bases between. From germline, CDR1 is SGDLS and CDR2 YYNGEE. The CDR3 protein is CASSSREGYTF. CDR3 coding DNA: TGTGCCAGCAGCTCACGGGAGGGCTACACCTTC.

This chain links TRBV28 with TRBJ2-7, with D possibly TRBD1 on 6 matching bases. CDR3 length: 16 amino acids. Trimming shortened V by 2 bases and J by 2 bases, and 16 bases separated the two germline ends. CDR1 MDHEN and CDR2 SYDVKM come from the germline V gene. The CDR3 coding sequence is TGTGCCAGCAGTTTAAAGGACAGACCCCCGGCCTACGAGCAGTACTTC. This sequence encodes CASSLKDRPPAYEQYF.

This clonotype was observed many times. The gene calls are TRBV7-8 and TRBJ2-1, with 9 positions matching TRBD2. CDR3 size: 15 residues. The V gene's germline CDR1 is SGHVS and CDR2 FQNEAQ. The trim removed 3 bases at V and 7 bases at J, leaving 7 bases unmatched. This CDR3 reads CASSFRAGGPNEQFF. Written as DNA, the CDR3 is TGTGCCAGCAGCTTTAGGGCGGGAGGGCCTAATGAGCAGTTCTTC.

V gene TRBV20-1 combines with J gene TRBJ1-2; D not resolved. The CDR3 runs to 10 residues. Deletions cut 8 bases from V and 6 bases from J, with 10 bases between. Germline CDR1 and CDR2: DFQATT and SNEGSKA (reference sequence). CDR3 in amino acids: CSFPDDGYTF. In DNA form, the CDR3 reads TGCAGTTTCCCGGACGATGGCTACACCTTC.

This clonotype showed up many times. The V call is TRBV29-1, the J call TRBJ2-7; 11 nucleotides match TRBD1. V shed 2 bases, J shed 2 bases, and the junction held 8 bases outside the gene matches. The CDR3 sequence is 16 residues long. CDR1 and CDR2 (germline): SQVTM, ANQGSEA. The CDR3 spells CSVEMIEGQGAYEQYF. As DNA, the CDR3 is TGCAGCGTTGAAATGATTGAGGGACAGGGGGCCTACGAGCAGTACTTC.

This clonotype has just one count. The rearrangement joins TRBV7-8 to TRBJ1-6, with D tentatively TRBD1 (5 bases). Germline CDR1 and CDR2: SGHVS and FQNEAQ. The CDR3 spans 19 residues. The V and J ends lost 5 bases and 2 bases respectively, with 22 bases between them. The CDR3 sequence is CASSPPDKRVGPYNSPLHF. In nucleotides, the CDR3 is TGTGCCAGCAGCCCACCGGACAAGCGGGTCGGCCCCTATAATTCACCCCTCCACTTT.

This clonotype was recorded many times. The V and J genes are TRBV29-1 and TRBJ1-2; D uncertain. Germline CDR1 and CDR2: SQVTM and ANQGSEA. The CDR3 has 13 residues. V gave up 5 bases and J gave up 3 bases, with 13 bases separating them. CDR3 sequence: CSVLEGRDYGYTF. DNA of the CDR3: TGCAGCGTTTTAGAAGGTCGGGACTATGGCTACACCTTC. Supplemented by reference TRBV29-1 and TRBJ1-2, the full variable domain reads SAVISQKPSRDICQRGTSLTIQCQVDSQVTMMFWYRQQPGQSLTLIATANQGSEATYESGFVIDKFPISRPNLTFSTLTVSNMSPEDSSIYLCSVLEGRDYGYTFGSGTRLTVV.

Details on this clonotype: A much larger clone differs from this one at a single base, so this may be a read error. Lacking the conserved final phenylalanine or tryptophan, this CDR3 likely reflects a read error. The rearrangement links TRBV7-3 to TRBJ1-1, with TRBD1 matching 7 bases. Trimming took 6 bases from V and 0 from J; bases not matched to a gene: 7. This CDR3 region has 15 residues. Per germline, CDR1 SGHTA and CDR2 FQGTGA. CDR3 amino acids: CASSGGDSLNTEAFL. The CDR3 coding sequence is TGTGCCAGCAGTGGAGGGGACAGCCTGAACACTGAAGCTTTCCTT.

The CDR3 DNA is TGTGCCAGCAGCTTAGGCCCAACGCGGGAGCTGTTTTTT. This codes for CASSLGPTRELFF. This chain links TRBV11-2 with TRBJ2-2, with no clear D. The CDR3 is 13 amino acids. The germline CDR1 and CDR2 sequences are SGHAT and FQNNGV. Trimming removed 1 base from V and 9 bases from J, with 9 bases in between.

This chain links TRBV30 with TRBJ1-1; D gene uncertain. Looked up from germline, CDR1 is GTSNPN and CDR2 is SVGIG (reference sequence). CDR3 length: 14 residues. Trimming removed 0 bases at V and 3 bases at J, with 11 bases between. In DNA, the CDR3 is TGTGCCTGGAGTGTTTCCGGAGGCTACACTGAAGCTTTCTTT. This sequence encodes CAWSVSGGYTEAFF.

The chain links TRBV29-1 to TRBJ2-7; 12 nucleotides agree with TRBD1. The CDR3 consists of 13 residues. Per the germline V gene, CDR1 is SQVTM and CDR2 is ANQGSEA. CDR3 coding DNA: TGCAGTCTGGGGACAGGGGGCGTCTACGAGCAGTACTTC. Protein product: CSLGTGGVYEQYF.

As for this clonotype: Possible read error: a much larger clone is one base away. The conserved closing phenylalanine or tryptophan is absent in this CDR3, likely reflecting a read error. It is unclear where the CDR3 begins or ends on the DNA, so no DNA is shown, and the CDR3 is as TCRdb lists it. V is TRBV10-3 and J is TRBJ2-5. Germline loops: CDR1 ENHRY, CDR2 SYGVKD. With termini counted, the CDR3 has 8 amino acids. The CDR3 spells CAIPFVGI.

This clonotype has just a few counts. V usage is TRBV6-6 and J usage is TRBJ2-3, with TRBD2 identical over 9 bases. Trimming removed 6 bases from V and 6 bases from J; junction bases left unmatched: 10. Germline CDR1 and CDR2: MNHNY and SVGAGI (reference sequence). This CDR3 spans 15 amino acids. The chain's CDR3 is CASSETSGGADTQYF. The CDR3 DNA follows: TGTGCCAGCAGCGAGACTAGCGGAGGCGCTGATACGCAGTATTTT.

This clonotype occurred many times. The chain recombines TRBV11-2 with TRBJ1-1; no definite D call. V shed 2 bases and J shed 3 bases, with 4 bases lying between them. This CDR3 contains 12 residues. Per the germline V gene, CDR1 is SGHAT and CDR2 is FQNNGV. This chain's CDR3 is CASSLFDTEAFF. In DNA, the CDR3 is TGTGCCAGCAGCTTATTCGACACTGAAGCTTTCTTT.

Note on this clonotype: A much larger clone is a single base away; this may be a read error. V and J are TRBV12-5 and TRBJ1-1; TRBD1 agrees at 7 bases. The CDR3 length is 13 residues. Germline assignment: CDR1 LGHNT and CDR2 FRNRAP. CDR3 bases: TGTGCCGGCCGACAGGGTGCTAGGACTGAAGCTTTCTTT. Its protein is CAGRQGARTEAFF.

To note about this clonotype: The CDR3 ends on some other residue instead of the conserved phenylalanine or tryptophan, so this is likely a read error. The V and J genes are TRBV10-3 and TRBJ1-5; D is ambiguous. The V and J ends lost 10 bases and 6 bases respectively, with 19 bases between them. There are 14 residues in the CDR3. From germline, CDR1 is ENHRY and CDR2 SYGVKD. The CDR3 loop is CASRETVFGQPQHL. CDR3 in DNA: TGTGCCAGCAGAGAAACAGTCTTCGGTCAGCCCCAGCATCTT.